The entry below describes one T cell receptor (beta chain). This sample was taken from a study of cytomegalovirus exposure and HLA in healthy donors. Turning to the study itself: The use of the same platform for the 130 or so validation repertoires and the 550 to 850 first-cohort repertoires was reported by a later analysis.

Assay: immunoSEQ multiplex PCR; the TCRdb copy retains only in-frame clones and omits some. This table has some 160,000 clones, 88% appearing once. CDR3 length: 16 amino acids. V was pared by 5 bases and J by 0 bases, with 13 bases between. CDR1 and CDR2 (germline): LNHDA, SQIVND (reference sequence). This TCR came from a man younger than 35 in good health and CMV-seronegative. The sample comprised PBMCs. This chain uses TRBV19 with TRBJ2-2, with D possibly TRBD1 on 5 matching bases. Here the CDR3 DNA reads TGTGCCAGTAGTGTAAGGAACAGGCCGAACACCGGGGAGCTGTTTTTT. It specifies CASSVRNRPNTGELFF.